The 23 T cell receptor beta chains listed next were all sequenced from one sample in a study of OX40 agonist ivuxolimab in advanced cancers. Assay: immunoSEQ multiplex PCR; the TCRdb copy retains only in-frame clones and omits some. The sample holds 63,000 or so clones; around nine tenths are singletons and the top ten take approximately 2.5%. The sequences come from CD4+ or CD8+ T cells sorted from blood, collected in a trial of the OX40 agonist ivuxolimab. The receptors derive from an adult with an advanced solid tumor such as melanoma, head and neck, liver or kidney cancer.

This clone was picked up one time. The chain links TRBV15 to TRBJ2-7; D gene uncertain. From germline, CDR1 is LNHNV and CDR2 YYDKDF (reference sequence). This CDR3 spans 16 amino acids. The V end was cut by 2 bases, the J end by 0 bases, with 14 bases between. CDR3 residues: CATSRPQAGFSYEQYF. The CDR3 DNA sequence: TGTGCCACCAGCAGACCGCAAGCCGGGTTCTCCTACGAGCAGTACTTC.

This clone showed up just a few times. V and J are TRBV4-3 and TRBJ2-1, with D unresolved. Germline assignment: CDR1 LGHNA and CDR2 YSLEER. Trimming left V 0 bases short and J 4 bases short, with 10 bases between. The CDR3 has 15 residues. Written as DNA, the CDR3 is TGCGCCAGCAGCCAAGAGGCCAGATTATACAATGAGCAGTTCTTC. It codes for CASSQEARLYNEQFF.

The chain uses TRBV21-1 and TRBJ1-2; TRBD1 is taken as the D call from the table, unchecked against the DNA. TRBV21-1 is a listed pseudogene. This CDR3 has 14 amino acids. The CDR3 protein is CASSRVQGNYGYTF. The CDR3 nucleotides are TGTGCCAGCAGCAGAGTACAGGGGAACTATGGCTACACCTTC.

This chain connects TRBV27 to TRBJ2-5, with 7 bases aligning to TRBD2. The V segment lost 4 bases and the J segment 4 bases; nucleotides outside the gene matches: 3. The CDR3 has 13 amino acids. The V gene's germline CDR1 is MNHEY and CDR2 SMNVEV (reference sequence). CDR3 nucleotide sequence: TGTGCCAGCAGTTCCGGGAGGAGAGAGACCCAGTACTTC. Protein: CASSSGRRETQYF.

V usage is TRBV28 and J usage is TRBJ2-7, with 8 bases identical to TRBD1. The J segment lost 9 bases and the V segment lost 10 bases, leaving 8 bases of the junction unmatched. The V gene's germline CDR1 is MDHEN and CDR2 SYDVKM. The CDR3 extends over 11 amino acids. The CDR3 region has the DNA TGTGCCACCGTCACAGGGGGAGGGCAGTACTTC. Amino acids: CATVTGGGQYF. Based on the CDR3 plus reference TRBV28 and TRBJ2-7, the full variable domain is DVKVTQSSRYLVKRTGEKVFLECVQDMDHENMFWYRQDPGLGLRLIYFSYDVKMKEKGDIPEGYSVSREKKERFSLILESASTNQTSMYLCATVTGGGQYFGPGTRLTVT.

V is TRBV25-1 and J is TRBJ2-1; 8 positions agree with TRBD1. Germline CDR1 is MGHDK and CDR2 is SYGVNS. The J segment lost 10 bases and the V segment lost 4 bases, leaving 6 bases of the junction unmatched. There are 13 residues in the CDR3. The CDR3 here is CASSVRGRGEQFF. The CDR3 DNA follows: TGTGCCAGCAGTGTCAGGGGGCGAGGGGAGCAGTTCTTC. The whole variable domain, filled in from reference TRBV25-1 and TRBJ2-1, reads EADIYQTPRYLVIGTGKKITLECSQTMGHDKMYWYQQDPGMELHLIHYSYGVNSTEKGDLSSESTVSRIRTEHFPLTLESARPSHTSQYLCASSVRGRGEQFFGPGTRLTVL.

The J gene is TRBJ2-1, the V gene TRBV5-5; D may be TRBD2 (6 bases). Germline CDR1 is SGHKS and CDR2 is YYEKEE (reference sequence). This CDR3 has 14 residues. V lost 7 bases to trimming and J lost 6 bases, with 17 bases between them. The CDR3 nucleotides are TGTGCCAGCTGCGAACGGGGGTTGAGCAATGAGCAGTTCTTC. Protein sequence: CASCERGLSNEQFF. The full variable domain, its missing parts supplied by reference TRBV5-5 and TRBJ2-1, is DAGVTQSPTHLIKTRGQQVTLRCSPISGHKSVSWYQQVLGQGPQFIFQYYEKEERGRGNFPDRFSARQFPNYSSELNVNALLLGDSALYLCASCERGLSNEQFFGPGTRLTVL.

The chain recombines TRBV28 with TRBJ1-1; 9 bases are a match to TRBD1. The CDR3 spans 13 residues. The V segment lost 10 bases and the J segment 5 bases; nucleotides outside the gene matches: 8. In germline, CDR1 is MDHEN, CDR2 SYDVKM. The CDR3 nucleotides read TGTGCCATCGAAACAGGGGGCGCGACTGAAGCTTTCTTT. It is translated as CAIETGGATEAFF. The full variable domain, in which reference TRBV28 and TRBJ1-1 provide the parts outside the CDR3, is DVKVTQSSRYLVKRTGEKVFLECVQDMDHENMFWYRQDPGLGLRLIYFSYDVKMKEKGDIPEGYSVSREKKERFSLILESASTNQTSMYLCAIETGGATEAFFGQGTRLTVV.

The chain joins TRBV27 to TRBJ2-3; D is tentatively TRBD1 or TRBD2 (5 bases each). The CDR3 is 15 residues long. The V end was cut by 5 bases, the J end by 3 bases, with 15 bases between. Germline CDR1 is MNHEY and CDR2 is SMNVEV (reference sequence). CDR3 sequence reads: CASSNIGALTDTQYF. CDR3 sequence (DNA): TGTGCCAGCAGTAACATCGGGGCCCTGACAGATACGCAGTATTTT.

V is TRBV2 and J is TRBJ1-2; tentatively, D is TRBD1 (6 bases). From germline, CDR1 is SNHLY and CDR2 FYNNEI. V was cut by 6 bases and J by 5 bases, with 7 bases left in between. There are 11 residues in the CDR3. The CDR3 nucleotides are TGTGCCAGCAGACAGGGTTATGGCTACACCTTC. Translating gives CASRQGYGYTF.

The V and J genes are TRBV29-1 and TRBJ1-2, with 10 bases fitting TRBD1. CDR1 is SQVTM and CDR2 is ANQGSEA in the germline V gene. V shed 3 bases, J shed 10 bases, and the junction held 8 bases outside the gene matches. The CDR3 length is 13 residues. DNA for the CDR3: TGCAGCGTTGAGACCGGGACAGGGGAGACCTACACCTTC. This encodes CSVETGTGETYTF. The whole variable domain, filled in from reference TRBV29-1 and TRBJ1-2, reads SAVISQKPSRDICQRGTSLTIQCQVDSQVTMMFWYRQQPGQSLTLIATANQGSEATYESGFVIDKFPISRPNLTFSTLTVSNMSPEDSSIYLCSVETGTGETYTFGSGTRLTVV.

The chain links TRBV5-6 to TRBJ2-3; D is unresolved. The CDR3 is made up of 13 amino acids. The germline V and J ends were trimmed by 0 bases and 8 bases, with 10 bases remaining between them. Germline CDR1 reads SGHDT; CDR2 reads YYEEEE. CDR3 residues: CASSLGSTGTQYF. For the CDR3, the DNA is TGTGCCAGCAGCTTGGGTAGTACGGGTACGCAGTATTTT.

This clone was seen repeatedly, ten times or more. The chain is built from TRBV21-1 and TRBJ2-7; the table's D call of TRBD1 was not tested on the DNA. TRBV21-1 is termed a pseudogene. The CDR3 covers 15 residues. The CDR3 is CASSKDPGGVWKQYF. The DNA for the CDR3 is TGTGCCAGCAGCAAAGACCCAGGGGGCGTCTGGAAGCAGTACTTC.

The J gene is TRBJ2-2, the V gene TRBV7-2, with a tentative D call TRBD2 (5 bases). The CDR3 totals 15 residues. Per germline, CDR1 SGHTA and CDR2 FQGNSA. Trimming shortened V by 2 bases and J by 0 bases, and 7 bases separated the two germline ends. The chain's CDR3 is CASSLTGTNTGELFF. The DNA of the CDR3 is TGTGCCAGCAGCTTAACGGGGACGAACACCGGGGAGCTGTTTTTT.

The J gene is TRBJ2-1, the V gene TRBV29-1, with 9 positions matching TRBD2. Losses at the gene ends were 7 bases for V and 9 bases for J; bases not matched to a gene: 7. The CDR3 totals 12 residues. CDR1 is SQVTM, CDR2 ANQGSEA, per germline. The CDR3 nucleotides read TGCAGCGCGAGCGGGAGGAACGGTGAGCAGTTCTTC. As protein: CSASGRNGEQFF.

The chain couples TRBV7-9 to TRBJ2-5, with 10 bases fitting TRBD2. V was pared by 6 bases and J by 5 bases, with 21 bases of the junction left unmatched. The CDR3 has 19 amino acids. Germline loops: CDR1 SEHNR, CDR2 FQNEAQ (reference sequence). CDR3: CASRLDLRTSGSRGETQYF. For the CDR3, the DNA is TGTGCCAGCAGGTTGGACCTTCGGACTAGCGGCAGCCGGGGGGAGACCCAGTACTTC.

V usage is TRBV6-5 and J usage is TRBJ2-1; D uncertain. The V gene's germline CDR1 is MNHEY and CDR2 SVGAGI. V was cut by 0 bases and J by 7 bases, with 7 bases left in between. The CDR3 is 13 amino acids. The CDR3 reads CASSYSRVNEQFF. The CDR3 DNA reads as TGTGCCAGCAGTTACTCGAGAGTAAATGAGCAGTTCTTC.

J is TRBJ1-5 and V is TRBV19; D is unclear. Deletions cut 0 bases from V and 6 bases from J, with 18 bases between. Germline assignment: CDR1 LNHDA and CDR2 SQIVND (reference sequence). The length of the CDR3 is 17 residues. CDR3: CASSIDLGVDWGQPQHF. The CDR3 nucleotides are TGTGCCAGTAGTATAGATCTTGGTGTCGATTGGGGTCAGCCCCAGCATTTT.

The chain joins TRBV28 to TRBJ1-3; no firm D call. Germline V CDR1 and CDR2: MDHEN, SYDVKM. The CDR3 spans 13 residues. Trimming removed 6 bases from V and 2 bases from J, with 8 bases in between. The CDR3 is CASSRPPGNTIYF. The CDR3 DNA sequence: TGTGCCAGCAGCCGACCTCCTGGAAACACCATATATTTT.

The V gene is TRBV28, the J gene TRBJ2-7, with TRBD1 identical over 7 bases. CDR3 length: 15 amino acids. Per germline, CDR1 MDHEN and CDR2 SYDVKM. V shed 2 bases, J shed 3 bases, and the junction held 7 bases outside the gene matches. CDR3 region: CASSLRGQSRYEQYF. The CDR3 DNA follows: TGTGCCAGCAGTTTAAGGGGGCAGTCCCGCTACGAGCAGTACTTC. Filled out from reference TRBV28 and TRBJ2-7, the complete variable domain reads DVKVTQSSRYLVKRTGEKVFLECVQDMDHENMFWYRQDPGLGLRLIYFSYDVKMKEKGDIPEGYSVSREKKERFSLILESASTNQTSMYLCASSLRGQSRYEQYFGPGTRLTVT.

The chain combines TRBV20-1 with TRBJ1-2; D is ambiguous. Trimming took off 3 bases at V and 4 bases at J, with 6 bases between the two ends. Germline loops: CDR1 DFQATT, CDR2 SNEGSKA (reference sequence). The CDR3 totals 11 residues. CDR3 sequence reads: CSASIPYGYTF. The DNA for the CDR3 is TGCAGTGCTAGTATTCCCTATGGCTACACCTTC.

This clone was detected a few times. V usage is TRBV30 and J usage is TRBJ2-5; TRBD2 is a possible D gene (6 bases). V was clipped by 0 bases and J by 5 bases, with 16 bases between them. Germline V CDR1 and CDR2: GTSNPN, SVGIG (reference sequence). The CDR3 is made up of 15 amino acids. This chain's CDR3 is CAWSVPVEGRETQYF. CDR3 nucleotides: TGTGCCTGGAGTGTACCCGTGGAGGGGAGGGAGACCCAGTACTTC.

This clone appeared a single time. The chain carries TRBV18 and TRBJ2-3; 8 positions agree with TRBD2. The CDR3 runs 15 residues. In germline, CDR1 is KGHSH, CDR2 LQKENI. After removal of 3 bases from V and 5 bases from J, the junction contained 7 bases not matched to a gene. The CDR3 DNA follows: TGTGCCAGCTCACCCGGAGCGGGAGACCAAGATACGCAGTATTTT. It codes for CASSPGAGDQDTQYF.